This TCR beta chain was identified during a study of shared clonotypes between healthy human individuals. This clone was found once. TCRdb keeps only in-frame clones here, not all; method: immunoSEQ multiplex PCR. Of around 2.3 million clones listed, around 95% are singletons. The CDR3 has 16 amino acids. V lost 8 bases and J lost 7; bases outside the gene matches: 17. CDR1 and CDR2 from the germline V gene are MDHEN and SYDVKM. This chain joins TRBV28 and TRBJ2-5; 9 bases line up with TRBD2. This receptor was taken from a man younger than 30 in good health. Material: naive CD4+ T cells sorted from blood. Indicated subset: CD45RA+ positively selected. The CDR3 here is CASLHRAGGKSGTQYF. DNA for the CDR3: TGTGCCAGCCTTCACCGGGCGGGGGGGAAGTCTGGGACCCAGTACTTC.